The TCR beta chain described here comes from a study of blood T cell repertoires in COVID-19. The repertoire was sequenced with immunoSEQ multiplex PCR; TCRdb's copy has only in-frame clones and lacks some. The sample lists about half a million clones, roughly 89% seen once, with 0.75% to 0.9% in the top ten. The V gene's germline CDR1 is SGHKS and CDR2 YYEKEE (reference sequence). V was pared by 6 bases and J by 4 bases, with 13 bases of the junction left unmatched. This CDR3 is built from 16 residues. The TCR was taken from a man between 18 and 29 years old with COVID-19, enrolled during active disease. The genes are TRBV5-5 and TRBJ1-1; 9 bases map to TRBD1. Sequenced: peripheral blood. CDR3 residues: CASTPTITGGVTEAFF. The CDR3 DNA reads as TGTGCCAGCACCCCAACCATAACAGGGGGCGTCACTGAAGCTTTCTTT.